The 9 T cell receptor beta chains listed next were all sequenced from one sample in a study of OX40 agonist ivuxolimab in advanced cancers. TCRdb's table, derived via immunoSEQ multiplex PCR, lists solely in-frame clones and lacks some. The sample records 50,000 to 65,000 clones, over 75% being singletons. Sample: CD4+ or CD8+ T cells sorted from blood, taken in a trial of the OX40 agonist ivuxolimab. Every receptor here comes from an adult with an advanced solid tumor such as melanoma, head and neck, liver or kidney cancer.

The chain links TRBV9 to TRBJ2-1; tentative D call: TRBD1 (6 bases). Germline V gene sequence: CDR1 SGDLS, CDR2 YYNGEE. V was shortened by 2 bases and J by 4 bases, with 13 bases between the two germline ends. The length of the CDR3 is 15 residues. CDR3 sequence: CASSVEQGLYNEQFF. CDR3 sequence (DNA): TGTGCCAGCAGCGTCGAACAGGGATTATACAATGAGCAGTTCTTC.

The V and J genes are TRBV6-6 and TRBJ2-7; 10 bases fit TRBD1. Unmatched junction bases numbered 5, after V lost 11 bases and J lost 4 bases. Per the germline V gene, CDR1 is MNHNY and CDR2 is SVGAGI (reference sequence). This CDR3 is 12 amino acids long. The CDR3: CAAWTGGYEQYF. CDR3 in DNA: TGTGCCGCGTGGACAGGGGGGTACGAGCAGTACTTC.

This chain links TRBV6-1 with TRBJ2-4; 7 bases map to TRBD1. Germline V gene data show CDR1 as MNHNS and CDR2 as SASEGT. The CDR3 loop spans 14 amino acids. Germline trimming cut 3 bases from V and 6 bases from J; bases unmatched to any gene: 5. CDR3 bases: TGTGCCAGCAGTGACGGGACAGTATTAAACATTCAGTACTTC. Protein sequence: CASSDGTVLNIQYF.

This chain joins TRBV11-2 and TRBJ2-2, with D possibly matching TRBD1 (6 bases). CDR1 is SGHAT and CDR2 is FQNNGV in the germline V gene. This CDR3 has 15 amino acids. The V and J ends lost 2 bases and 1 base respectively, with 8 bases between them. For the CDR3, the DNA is TGTGCCAGCAGCTTAAGGGGGTTGAACACCGGGGAGCTGTTTTTT. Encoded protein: CASSLRGLNTGELFF.

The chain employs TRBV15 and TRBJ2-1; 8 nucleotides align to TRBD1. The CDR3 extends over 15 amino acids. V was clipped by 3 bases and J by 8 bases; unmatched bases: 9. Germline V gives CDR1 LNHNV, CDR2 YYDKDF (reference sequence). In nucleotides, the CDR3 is TGTGCCACCAGCAGCCTACAGGGGGTATTCGATGAGCAGTTCTTC. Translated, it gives CATSSLQGVFDEQFF.

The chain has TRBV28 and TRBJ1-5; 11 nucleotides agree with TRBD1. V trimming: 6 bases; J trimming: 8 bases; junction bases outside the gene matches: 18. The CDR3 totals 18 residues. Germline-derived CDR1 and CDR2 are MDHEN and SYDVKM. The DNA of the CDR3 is TGTGCCAGCAGACCACGGCTTCCTCCCGGGACAGGGGGTGAGCCCCAGCATTTT. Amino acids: CASRPRLPPGTGGEPQHF.

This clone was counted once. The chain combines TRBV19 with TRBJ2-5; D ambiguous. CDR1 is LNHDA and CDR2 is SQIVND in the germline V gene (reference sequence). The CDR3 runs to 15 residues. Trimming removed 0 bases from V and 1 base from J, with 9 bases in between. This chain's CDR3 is CASSIDSQLQETQYF. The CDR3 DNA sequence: TGTGCCAGTAGTATAGACAGCCAACTCCAAGAGACCCAGTACTTC.

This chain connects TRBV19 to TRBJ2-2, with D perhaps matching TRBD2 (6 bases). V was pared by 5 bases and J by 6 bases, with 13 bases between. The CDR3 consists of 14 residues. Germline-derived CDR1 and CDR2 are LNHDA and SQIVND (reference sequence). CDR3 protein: CASSQLGGSGELFF. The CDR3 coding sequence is TGTGCCAGTAGTCAGCTCGGGGGTTCCGGGGAGCTGTTTTTT. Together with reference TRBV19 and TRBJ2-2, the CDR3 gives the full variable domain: DGGITQSPKYLFRKEGQNVTLSCEQNLNHDAMYWYRQDPGQGLRLIYYSQIVNDFQKGDIAEGYSVSREKKESFPLTVTSAQKNPTAFYLCASSQLGGSGELFFGEGSRLTVL.

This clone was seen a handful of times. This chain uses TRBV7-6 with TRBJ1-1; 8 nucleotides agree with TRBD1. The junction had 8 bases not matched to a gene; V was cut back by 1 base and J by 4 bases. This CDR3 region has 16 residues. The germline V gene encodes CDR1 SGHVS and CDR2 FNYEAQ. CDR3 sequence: CASSLVDGQGGTEAFF. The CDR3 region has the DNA TGTGCCAGCAGCTTAGTGGATGGACAGGGCGGCACTGAAGCTTTCTTT.